This T cell receptor beta chain was identified in a study of blood T cell repertoires in COVID-19. Looking at the study overall: Samples of COVID-19 (acute and convalescent) were obtained from the United States, Italy and Spain.

In the source study's methods: Counts of nucleated cells, estimated from reference gene primer amplification, were obtained. TCRdb's copy holds only in-frame clones and misses some; the assay was immunoSEQ multiplex PCR. V, J and clone size derive from that table, while D and trimming were established from the DNA sequence. Among some 260,000 clones listed, 70% to 90% were seen once. The CDR3 runs to 15 residues. With V trimmed by 0 bases and J by 0 bases, 1 base remained unmatched. The germline gives CDR1 SGHNT, CDR2 YENEEA. V and J are TRBV11-3 and TRBJ2-7; TRBD2 agrees at 8 bases. The clonotype was recovered from a woman under 40 with acute or convalescent COVID-19. Sequences were obtained from peripheral blood. CDR3 sequence: CASSLESGSSYEQYF. The CDR3 nucleotides are TGTGCCAGCAGCTTAGAGAGCGGGAGCTCCTACGAGCAGTACTTC.